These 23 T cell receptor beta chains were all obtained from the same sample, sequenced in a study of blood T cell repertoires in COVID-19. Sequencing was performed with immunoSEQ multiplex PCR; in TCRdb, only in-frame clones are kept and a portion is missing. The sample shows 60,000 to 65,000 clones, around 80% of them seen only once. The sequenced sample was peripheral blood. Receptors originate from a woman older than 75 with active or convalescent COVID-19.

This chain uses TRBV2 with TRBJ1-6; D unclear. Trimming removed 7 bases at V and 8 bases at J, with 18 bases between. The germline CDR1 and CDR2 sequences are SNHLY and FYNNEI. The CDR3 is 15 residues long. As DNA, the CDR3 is TGTGCCAGCATTGGTTTTGCGACGGGTTATTCACCCCTCCACTTT. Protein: CASIGFATGYSPLHF.

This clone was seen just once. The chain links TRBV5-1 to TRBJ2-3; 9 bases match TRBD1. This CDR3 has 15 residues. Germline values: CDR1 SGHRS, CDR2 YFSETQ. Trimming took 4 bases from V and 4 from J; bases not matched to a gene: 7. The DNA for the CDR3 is TGCGCCAGCAGCCGAGGACAGGGGAGGGCAGATACGCAGTATTTT. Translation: CASSRGQGRADTQYF.

Written as DNA, the CDR3 is TGCGCCAGCAGCGCCGGGGACAGAGAGGGCAATCAGCCCCAGCATTTT. Translated: CASSAGDREGNQPQHF. The V gene is TRBV5-1, the J gene TRBJ1-5; 7 positions match TRBD1. Germline CDR1 is SGHRS and CDR2 is YFSETQ. The CDR3 is 16 amino acids. The junction had 9 bases not matched to a gene; V was cut back by 4 bases and J by 2 bases.

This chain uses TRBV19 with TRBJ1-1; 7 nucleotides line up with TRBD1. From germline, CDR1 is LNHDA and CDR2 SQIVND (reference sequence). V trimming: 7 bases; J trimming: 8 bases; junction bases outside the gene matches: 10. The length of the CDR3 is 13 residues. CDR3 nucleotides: TGTGCCAGTACCCGGGACAGCTCTTTAGAAGCTTTCTTT. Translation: CASTRDSSLEAFF.

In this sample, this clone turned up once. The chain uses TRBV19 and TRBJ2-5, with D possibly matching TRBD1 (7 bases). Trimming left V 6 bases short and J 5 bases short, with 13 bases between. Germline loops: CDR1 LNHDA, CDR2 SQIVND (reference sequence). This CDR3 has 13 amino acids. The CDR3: CASSQTGRETQYF. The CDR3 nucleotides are TGTGCCAGTAGCCAGACAGGGAGGGAGACCCAGTACTTC.

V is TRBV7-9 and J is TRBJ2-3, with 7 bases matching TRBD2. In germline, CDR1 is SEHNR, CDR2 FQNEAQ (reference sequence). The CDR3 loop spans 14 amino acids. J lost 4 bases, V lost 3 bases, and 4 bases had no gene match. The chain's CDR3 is CASSLASGPDTQYF. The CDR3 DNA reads TGTGCCAGCAGCTTGGCTAGCGGACCAGATACGCAGTATTTT. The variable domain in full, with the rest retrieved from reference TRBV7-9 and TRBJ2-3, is DTGVSQNPRHKITKRGQNVTFRCDPISEHNRLYWYRQTLGQGPEFLTYFQNEAQLEKSRLLSDRFSAERPKGSFSTLEIQRTEQGDSAMYLCASSLASGPDTQYFGPGTRLTVL.

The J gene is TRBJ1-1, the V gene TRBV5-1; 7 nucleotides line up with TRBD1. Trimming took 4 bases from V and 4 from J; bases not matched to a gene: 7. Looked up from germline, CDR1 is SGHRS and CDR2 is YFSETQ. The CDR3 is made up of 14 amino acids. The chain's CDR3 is CASSPEGAVTEAFF. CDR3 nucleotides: TGCGCCAGCAGCCCCGAGGGGGCTGTCACTGAAGCTTTCTTT.

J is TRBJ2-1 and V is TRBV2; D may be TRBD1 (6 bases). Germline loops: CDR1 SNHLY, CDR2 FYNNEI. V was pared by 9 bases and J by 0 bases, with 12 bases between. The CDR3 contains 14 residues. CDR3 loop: CASEADSSYNEQFF. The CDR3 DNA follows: TGTGCCAGTGAGGCGGACAGCTCCTACAATGAGCAGTTCTTC.

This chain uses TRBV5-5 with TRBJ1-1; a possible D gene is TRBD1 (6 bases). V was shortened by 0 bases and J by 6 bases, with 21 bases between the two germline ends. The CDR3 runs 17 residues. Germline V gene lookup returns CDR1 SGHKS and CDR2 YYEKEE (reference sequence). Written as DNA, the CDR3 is TGTGCCAGCAGCTTGGAAATCGCACAGGGATTTCGCGCTGAAGCTTTCTTT. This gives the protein CASSLEIAQGFRAEAFF.

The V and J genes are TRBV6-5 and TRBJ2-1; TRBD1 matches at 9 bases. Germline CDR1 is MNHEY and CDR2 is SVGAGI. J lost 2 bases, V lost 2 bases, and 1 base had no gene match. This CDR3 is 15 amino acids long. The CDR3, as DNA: TGTGCCAGCAGTTACAGGGACAGGGCCTACAATGAGCAGTTCTTC. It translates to CASSYRDRAYNEQFF.

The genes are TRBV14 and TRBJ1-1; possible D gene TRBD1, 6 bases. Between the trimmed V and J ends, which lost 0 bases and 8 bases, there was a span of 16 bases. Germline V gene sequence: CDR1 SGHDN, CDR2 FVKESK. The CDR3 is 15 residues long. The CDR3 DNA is TGTGCCAGCAGCCAAGATTTTTGGGGGCCCGGGGAAGCTTTCTTT. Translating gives CASSQDFWGPGEAFF.

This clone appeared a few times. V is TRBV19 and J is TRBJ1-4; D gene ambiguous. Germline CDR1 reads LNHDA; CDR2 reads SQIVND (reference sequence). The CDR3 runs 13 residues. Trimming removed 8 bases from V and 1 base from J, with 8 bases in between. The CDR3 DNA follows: TGTGCCAGTTCCCCGGGAACTAATGAAAAACTGTTTTTT. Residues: CASSPGTNEKLFF. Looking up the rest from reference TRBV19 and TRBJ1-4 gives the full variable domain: DGGITQSPKYLFRKEGQNVTLSCEQNLNHDAMYWYRQDPGQGLRLIYYSQIVNDFQKGDIAEGYSVSREKKESFPLTVTSAQKNPTAFYLCASSPGTNEKLFFGSGTQLSVL.

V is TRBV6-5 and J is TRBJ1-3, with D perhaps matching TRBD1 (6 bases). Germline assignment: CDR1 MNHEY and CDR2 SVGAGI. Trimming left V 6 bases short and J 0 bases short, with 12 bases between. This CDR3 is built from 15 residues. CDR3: CASSDQGYSGNTIYF. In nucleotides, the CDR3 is TGTGCCAGCAGCGATCAGGGGTACTCTGGAAACACCATATATTTT.

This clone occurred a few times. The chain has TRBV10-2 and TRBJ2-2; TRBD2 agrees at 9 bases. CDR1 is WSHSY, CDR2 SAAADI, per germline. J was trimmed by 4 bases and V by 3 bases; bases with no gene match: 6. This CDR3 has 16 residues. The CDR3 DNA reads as TGCGCCAGCAGTGACCCGGGACTAGCAGGCACCGGGGAGCTGTTTTTT. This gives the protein CASSDPGLAGTGELFF.

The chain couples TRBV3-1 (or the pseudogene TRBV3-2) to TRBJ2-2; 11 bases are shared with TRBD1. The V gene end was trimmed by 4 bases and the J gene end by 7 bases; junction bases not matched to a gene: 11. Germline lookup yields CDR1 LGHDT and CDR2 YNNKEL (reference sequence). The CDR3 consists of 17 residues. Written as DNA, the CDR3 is TGTGCCAGCAGCCTTTCGTTCGGGACAGGGGGTGGCGGGGAGCTGTTTTTT. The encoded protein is CASSLSFGTGGGGELFF.

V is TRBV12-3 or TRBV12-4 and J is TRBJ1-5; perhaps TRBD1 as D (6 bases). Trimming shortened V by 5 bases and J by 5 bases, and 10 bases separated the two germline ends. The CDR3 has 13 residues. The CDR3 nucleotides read TGTGCCAGCAGTGGGACATTCTATCAGCCCCAGCATTTT. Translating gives CASSGTFYQPQHF.

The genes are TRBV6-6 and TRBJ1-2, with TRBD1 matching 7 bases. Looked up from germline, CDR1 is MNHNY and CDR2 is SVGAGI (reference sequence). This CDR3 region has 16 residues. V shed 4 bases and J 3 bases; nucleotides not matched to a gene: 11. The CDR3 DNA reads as TGTGCCAGCAGTTCGGGTATACAGGGGCTTGACTATGGCTACACCTTC. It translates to CASSSGIQGLDYGYTF.

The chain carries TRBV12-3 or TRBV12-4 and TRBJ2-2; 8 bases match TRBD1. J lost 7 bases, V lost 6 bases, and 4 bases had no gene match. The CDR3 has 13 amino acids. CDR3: CASRTTGDGELFF. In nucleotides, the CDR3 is TGTGCCAGCAGAACGACAGGGGACGGGGAGCTGTTTTTT.

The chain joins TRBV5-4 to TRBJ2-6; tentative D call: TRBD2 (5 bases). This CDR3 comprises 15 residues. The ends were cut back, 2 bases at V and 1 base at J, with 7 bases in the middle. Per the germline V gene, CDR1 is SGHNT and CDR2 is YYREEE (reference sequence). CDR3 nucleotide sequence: TGTGCCAGCAGCTTCGGGGATTCTGGGGCCAACGTCCTGACTTTC. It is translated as CASSFGDSGANVLTF. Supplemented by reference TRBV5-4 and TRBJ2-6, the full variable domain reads ETGVTQSPTHLIKTRGQQVTLRCSSQSGHNTVSWYQQALGQGPQFIFQYYREEENGRGNFPPRFSGLQFPNYSSELNVNALELDDSALYLCASSFGDSGANVLTFGAGSRLTVL.

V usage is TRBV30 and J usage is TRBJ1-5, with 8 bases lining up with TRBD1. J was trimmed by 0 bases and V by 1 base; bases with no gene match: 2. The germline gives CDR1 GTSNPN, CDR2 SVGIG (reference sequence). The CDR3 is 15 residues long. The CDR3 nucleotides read TGTGCCTGGAGTGGGACAGGGTATAGCAATCAGCCCCAGCATTTT. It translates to CAWSGTGYSNQPQHF.

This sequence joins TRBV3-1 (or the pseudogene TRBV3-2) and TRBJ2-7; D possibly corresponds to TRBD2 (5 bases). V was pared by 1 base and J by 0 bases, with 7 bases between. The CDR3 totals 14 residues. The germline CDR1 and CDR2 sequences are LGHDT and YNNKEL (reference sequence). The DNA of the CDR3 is TGTGCCAGCAGCCAAGTGACTAACTCCTACGAGCAGTACTTC. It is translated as CASSQVTNSYEQYF.

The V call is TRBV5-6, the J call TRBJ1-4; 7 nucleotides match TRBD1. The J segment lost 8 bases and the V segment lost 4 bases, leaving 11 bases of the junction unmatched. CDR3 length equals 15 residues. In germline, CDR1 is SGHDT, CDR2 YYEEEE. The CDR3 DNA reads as TGTGCCAGCAGCCCCCGAACAGGGGTCGGAGAAAAACTGTTTTTT. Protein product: CASSPRTGVGEKLFF.

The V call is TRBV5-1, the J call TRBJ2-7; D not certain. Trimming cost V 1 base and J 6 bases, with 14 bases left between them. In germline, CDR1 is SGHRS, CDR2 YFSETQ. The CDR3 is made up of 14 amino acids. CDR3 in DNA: TGCGCCAGCAGCTTGATCCCCACCACGGGCGAGCAGTACTTC. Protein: CASSLIPTTGEQYF.